This entry lists 19 T cell receptor beta chains sequenced from one sample in a study of a mutant IDH1 vaccine in newly diagnosed glioma. Method: immunoSEQ multiplex PCR; TCRdb's copy keeps in-frame clones and lacks some. The table lists over 30,000 clones, 65% to 80% of them singletons, with about 8.4% in the top ten. Time point defined: baseline, week 1 (first vaccination visit). The sample's treatment: pre-vaccination baseline after standard-of-care therapy. Source: peripheral blood mononuclear cells (PBMCs), taken from a glioma patient treated with radiotherapy, temozolomide or both. The receptors derive from a middle-aged man with glioma. Some clones in this sample may be carry-over from other donors' samples.

The chain is built from TRBV11-3 and TRBJ2-7; a weak D match, TRBD2 (5 bases). This CDR3 has 12 residues. Trimming removed 4 bases at V and 6 bases at J, with 10 bases between. Per germline, CDR1 SGHNT and CDR2 YENEEA. DNA for the CDR3: TGTGCCAGCAGCTCTCTGGCGGGCGAGCAGTACTTC. Protein product: CASSSLAGEQYF.

The chain uses TRBV28 and TRBJ1-3; TRBD1 might be the D (5 bases). The length of the CDR3 is 15 residues. The V end lost 7 bases, the J end lost 0 bases, and 13 bases lay between the germline ends. Germline values: CDR1 MDHEN, CDR2 SYDVKM. The CDR3 protein is CASTKGPNSGNTIYF. DNA for the CDR3: TGTGCCAGCACCAAGGGGCCGAACTCTGGAAACACCATATATTTT.

This chain joins TRBV10-3 and TRBJ2-7, with 9 bases identical to TRBD2. With 11 bases clipped from V and 6 bases from J, the junction kept 11 bases outside the gene matches. Germline values: CDR1 ENHRY, CDR2 SYGVKD. The CDR3 extends over 13 amino acids. The CDR3 DNA sequence: TGTGCCGCCGGACCGGGACTAGCAACCGAGCAGTACTTC. Protein: CAAGPGLATEQYF.

V gene TRBV28 combines with J gene TRBJ1-5; TRBD1 aligns across 7 bases. CDR3 length: 16 amino acids. Losses at the gene ends were 4 bases for V and 2 bases for J; bases not matched to a gene: 8. Germline CDR1 is MDHEN and CDR2 is SYDVKM. The CDR3 is CASSSTGSVGNQPQHF. The CDR3 region has the DNA TGTGCCAGCAGTTCGACAGGGTCAGTAGGCAATCAGCCCCAGCATTTT.

The V call is TRBV6-6, the J call TRBJ2-5; tentatively, D is TRBD2 (6 bases). This CDR3 region has 15 residues. V was pared by 6 bases and J by 4 bases, with 18 bases between. Germline V gives CDR1 MNHNY, CDR2 SVGAGI (reference sequence). CDR3 bases: TGTGCCAGCAGGGGATCGGGACTGGTGGGAGAGACCCAGTACTTC. Residues: CASRGSGLVGETQYF.

This chain uses TRBV5-6 with TRBJ1-3; no clear D gene. CDR1 and CDR2 from the germline V gene are SGHDT and YYEEEE. V was trimmed by 4 bases and J by 5 bases, leaving 13 bases between them. CDR3 length: 14 amino acids. CDR3 sequence (DNA): TGTGCCAGCAGCCCCGGGCAGACCCGAAACACCATATATTTT. This gives the protein CASSPGQTRNTIYF.

The rearrangement uses TRBV6-5 and TRBJ1-2; TRBD1 matches at 7 bases. J gave up 6 bases and V 5 bases, and 6 bases lay outside the gene matches. This CDR3 comprises 13 residues. The germline gives CDR1 MNHEY, CDR2 SVGAGI. The CDR3 nucleotides are TGTGCCAGCAGTGACAGGGAAACAGATGGCTACACCTTC. It encodes CASSDRETDGYTF.

The V and J genes are TRBV10-3 and TRBJ1-1, with 10 bases lining up with TRBD1. Unmatched junction bases numbered 4, after V lost 4 bases and J lost 2 bases. The CDR3 covers 15 residues. Germline assignment: CDR1 ENHRY and CDR2 SYGVKD. The CDR3 spells CAISGRDRGNTEAFF. CDR3 nucleotides: TGTGCCATCAGTGGCCGGGACAGGGGTAACACTGAAGCTTTCTTT.

The rearrangement uses TRBV9 and TRBJ1-1; D is perhaps TRBD1 (5 bases). CDR1 SGDLS and CDR2 YYNGEE come from the germline V gene. The CDR3 consists of 14 residues. The V end lost 4 bases, the J end lost 1 base, and 11 bases lay between the germline ends. The CDR3 sequence is CASSQHGQNTEAFF. CDR3 bases: TGTGCCAGCAGCCAGCATGGACAGAACACTGAAGCTTTCTTT.

This chain uses TRBV29-1 with TRBJ2-7; tentative D call: TRBD1 (5 bases). Germline CDR1 reads SQVTM; CDR2 reads ANQGSEA. The CDR3 sequence is 13 residues long. V lost 8 bases and J 0 bases, leaving 14 bases between the germline ends. CDR3 amino acids: CSFGRGSSYEQYF. In DNA, the CDR3 is TGCAGCTTCGGTAGGGGCAGCTCCTACGAGCAGTACTTC.

This clone was seen just once. V usage is TRBV5-1 and J usage is TRBJ2-6; D may be TRBD2 (6 bases). Trimming left V 3 bases short and J 12 bases short, with 16 bases between. CDR1 is SGHRS and CDR2 is YFSETQ in the germline V gene. The CDR3 contains 14 residues. This CDR3 reads CASSSSGSSSVLTF. DNA for the CDR3: TGCGCCAGCAGCTCCTCCGGGAGTTCCAGCGTCCTGACTTTC. The full variable domain, rest sourced from reference TRBV5-1 and TRBJ2-6, is KAGVTQTPRYLIKTRGQQVTLSCSPISGHRSVSWYQQTPGQGLQFLFEYFSETQRNKGNFPGRFSGRQFSNSRSEMNVSTLELGDSALYLCASSSSGSSSVLTFGAGSRLTVL.

V and J are TRBV29-1 and TRBJ2-7; 10 nucleotides match TRBD2. The V gene's germline CDR1 is SQVTM and CDR2 ANQGSEA. This CDR3 region has 13 residues. The V gene end was trimmed by 4 bases and the J gene end by 1 base; junction bases not matched to a gene: 1. In nucleotides, the CDR3 is TGCAGCGTTGGGACTAGCGGTTCCTACGAGCAGTACTTC. Its protein is CSVGTSGSYEQYF.

V usage is TRBV4-1 and J usage is TRBJ1-1, with TRBD1 matching over 7 bases. This CDR3 comprises 16 residues. CDR1 is MGHRA, CDR2 YSYEKL, per germline. The V gene end was trimmed by 0 bases and the J gene end by 7 bases; junction bases not matched to a gene: 11. CDR3 sequence (DNA): TGCGCCAGCAGCCAAGATACCCAGGGGGGATGGGATGAAGCTTTCTTT. This translates into CASSQDTQGGWDEAFF.

Relative to its sample, this clone is medium-sized. CDR3 bases: TGTGCCAGCTCGCCAGGGTACACTGAAGCTTTCTTT. Its protein is CASSPGYTEAFF. The genes are TRBV18 and TRBJ1-1; TRBD1 is a possible D gene (5 bases). The CDR3 totals 12 residues. Germline loops: CDR1 KGHSH, CDR2 LQKENI. V was trimmed by 6 bases and J by 3 bases, leaving 8 bases between them.

The chain uses TRBV30 and TRBJ1-6; D is undetermined. The ends were cut back, 6 bases at V and 9 bases at J, with 9 bases in the middle. This CDR3 spans 11 amino acids. From germline, CDR1 is GTSNPN and CDR2 SVGIG (reference sequence). CDR3: CACSGPSPLHF. The CDR3, as DNA: TGTGCCTGTAGCGGGCCTTCACCCCTCCACTTT.

The chain links TRBV7-3 to TRBJ2-3, with 8 bases lining up with TRBD1. Trimming removed 5 bases from V and 1 base from J; junction bases left unmatched: 2. This CDR3 is built from 14 residues. CDR1 is SGHTA and CDR2 is FQGTGA in the germline V gene. DNA for the CDR3: TGTGCCAGCAGCCCGACAGGGGGCACAGATACGCAGTATTTT. Its protein is CASSPTGGTDTQYF.

The gene calls are TRBV5-4 and TRBJ2-3; either TRBD1 or TRBD2 may fit D (5 bases each). Germline loops: CDR1 SGHNT, CDR2 YYREEE (reference sequence). The CDR3 covers 12 residues. The germline V and J ends were trimmed by 6 bases and 3 bases, with 8 bases remaining between them. CDR3 DNA: TGTGCCAGCACAGAGGGGACAGATACGCAGTATTTT. Translation gives CASTEGTDTQYF.

The chain couples TRBV9 to TRBJ2-2; no definite D call. This CDR3 region has 14 residues. V was trimmed by 4 bases and J by 4 bases, leaving 11 bases between them. Per the germline V gene, CDR1 is SGDLS and CDR2 is YYNGEE. CDR3 in DNA: TGTGCCAGCAGCCCACAACTTAGCACCGGGGAGCTGTTTTTT. It yields the protein CASSPQLSTGELFF.

This clone was counted once. The rearrangement uses TRBV21-1 and TRBJ1-3. TRBV21-1 is assigned pseudogene status. The CDR3 is 17 residues long. The CDR3 sequence: CASSKGGGANSGNTIYF. In DNA form, the CDR3 reads TGTGCCAGCAGCAAAGGAGGAGGGGCCAACTCTGGAAACACCATATATTTT.